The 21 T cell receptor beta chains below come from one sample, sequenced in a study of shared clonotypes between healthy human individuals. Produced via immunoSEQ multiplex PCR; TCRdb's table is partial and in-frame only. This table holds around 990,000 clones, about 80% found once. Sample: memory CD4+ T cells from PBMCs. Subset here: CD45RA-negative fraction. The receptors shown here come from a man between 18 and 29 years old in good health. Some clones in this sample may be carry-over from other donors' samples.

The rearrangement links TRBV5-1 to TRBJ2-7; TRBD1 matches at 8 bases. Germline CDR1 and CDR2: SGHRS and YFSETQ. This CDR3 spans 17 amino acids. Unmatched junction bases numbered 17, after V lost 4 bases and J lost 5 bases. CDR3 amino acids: CASSPGTGGPWVDEQYF. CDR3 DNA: TGCGCCAGCAGCCCCGGGACAGGAGGCCCATGGGTCGACGAGCAGTACTTC.

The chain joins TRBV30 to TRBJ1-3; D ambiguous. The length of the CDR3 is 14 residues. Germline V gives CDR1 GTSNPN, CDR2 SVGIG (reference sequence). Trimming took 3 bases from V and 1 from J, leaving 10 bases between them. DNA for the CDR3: TGTGCCTGGAGGCCACGGAGTTCTGGAAACACCATATATTTT. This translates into CAWRPRSSGNTIYF.

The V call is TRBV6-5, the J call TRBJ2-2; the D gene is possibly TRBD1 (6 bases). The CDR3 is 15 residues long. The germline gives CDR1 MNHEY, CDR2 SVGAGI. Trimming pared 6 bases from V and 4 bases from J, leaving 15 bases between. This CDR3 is CASSSDRPGTGELFF. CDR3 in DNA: TGTGCCAGCAGCTCTGACAGGCCGGGCACCGGGGAGCTGTTTTTT.

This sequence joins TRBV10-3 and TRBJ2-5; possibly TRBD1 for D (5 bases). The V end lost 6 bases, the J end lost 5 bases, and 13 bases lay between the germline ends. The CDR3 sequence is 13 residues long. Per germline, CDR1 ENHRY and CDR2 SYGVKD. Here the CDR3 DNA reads TGTGCCATCAGGGCCAGCCCAGGGGAGACCCAGTACTTC. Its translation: CAIRASPGETQYF.

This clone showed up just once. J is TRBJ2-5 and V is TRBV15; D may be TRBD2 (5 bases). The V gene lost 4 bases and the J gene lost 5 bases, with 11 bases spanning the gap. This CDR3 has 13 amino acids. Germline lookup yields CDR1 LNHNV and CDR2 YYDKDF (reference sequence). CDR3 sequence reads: CATSTPGLETQYF. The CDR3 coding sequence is TGTGCCACCAGCACCCCGGGGTTGGAGACCCAGTACTTC.

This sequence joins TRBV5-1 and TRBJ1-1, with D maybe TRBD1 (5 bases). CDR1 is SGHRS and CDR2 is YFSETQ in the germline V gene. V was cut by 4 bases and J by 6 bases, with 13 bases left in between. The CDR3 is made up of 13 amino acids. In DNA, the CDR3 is TGCGCCAGCAGCGAAAGGGGCGGTGCTGAAGCTTTCTTT. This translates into CASSERGGAEAFF.

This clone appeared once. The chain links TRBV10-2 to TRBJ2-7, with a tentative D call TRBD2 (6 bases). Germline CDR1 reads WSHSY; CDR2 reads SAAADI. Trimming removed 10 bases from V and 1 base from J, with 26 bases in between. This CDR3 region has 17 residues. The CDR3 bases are TGCGCCAAGTGGGGCAGGGAGGCCCCAACCCGATCCTACGAGCAGTACTTC. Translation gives CAKWGREAPTRSYEQYF.

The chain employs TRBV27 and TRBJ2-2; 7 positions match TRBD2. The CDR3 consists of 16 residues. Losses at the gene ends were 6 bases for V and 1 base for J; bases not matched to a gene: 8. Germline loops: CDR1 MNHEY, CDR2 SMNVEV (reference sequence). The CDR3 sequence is CASRSPAGVNTGELFF. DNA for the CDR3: TGTGCCAGCAGGAGCCCGGCGGGAGTGAACACCGGGGAGCTGTTTTTT.

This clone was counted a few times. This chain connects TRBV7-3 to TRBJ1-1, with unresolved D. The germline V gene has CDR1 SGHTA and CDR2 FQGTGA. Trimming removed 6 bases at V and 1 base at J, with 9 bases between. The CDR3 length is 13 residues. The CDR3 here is CASSPNTNTEAFF. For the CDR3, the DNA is TGTGCCAGCAGTCCGAATACGAACACTGAAGCTTTCTTT.

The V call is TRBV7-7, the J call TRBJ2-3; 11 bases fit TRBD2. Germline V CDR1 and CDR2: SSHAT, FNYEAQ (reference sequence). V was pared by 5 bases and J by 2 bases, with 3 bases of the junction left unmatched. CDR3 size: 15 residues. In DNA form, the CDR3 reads TGTGCCAGCAGCCCGGGACTAGCGGTCACAGATACGCAGTATTTT. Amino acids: CASSPGLAVTDTQYF.

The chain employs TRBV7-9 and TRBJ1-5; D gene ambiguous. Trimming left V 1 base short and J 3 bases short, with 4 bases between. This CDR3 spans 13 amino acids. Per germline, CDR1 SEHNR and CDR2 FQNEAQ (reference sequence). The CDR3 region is CASSLGTNQPQHF. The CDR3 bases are TGTGCCAGCAGCTTAGGAACCAATCAGCCCCAGCATTTT.

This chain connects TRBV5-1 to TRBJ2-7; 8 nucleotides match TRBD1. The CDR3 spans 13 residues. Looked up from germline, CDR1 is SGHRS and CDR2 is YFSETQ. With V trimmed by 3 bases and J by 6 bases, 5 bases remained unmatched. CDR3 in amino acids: CASSSAQGGEQYF. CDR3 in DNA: TGCGCCAGCAGCTCAGCACAGGGGGGCGAGCAGTACTTC.

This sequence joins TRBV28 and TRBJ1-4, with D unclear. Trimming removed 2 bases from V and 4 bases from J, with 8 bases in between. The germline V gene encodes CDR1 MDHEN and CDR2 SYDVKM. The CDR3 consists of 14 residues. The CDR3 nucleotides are TGTGCCAGCAGTTTAGGGAGATATAATGAAAAACTGTTTTTT. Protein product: CASSLGRYNEKLFF.

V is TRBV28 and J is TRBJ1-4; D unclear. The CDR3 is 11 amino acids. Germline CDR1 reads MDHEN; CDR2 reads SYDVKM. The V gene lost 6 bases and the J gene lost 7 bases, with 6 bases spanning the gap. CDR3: CASRFIEKLFF. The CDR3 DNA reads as TGTGCCAGCAGATTCATTGAAAAACTGTTTTTT.

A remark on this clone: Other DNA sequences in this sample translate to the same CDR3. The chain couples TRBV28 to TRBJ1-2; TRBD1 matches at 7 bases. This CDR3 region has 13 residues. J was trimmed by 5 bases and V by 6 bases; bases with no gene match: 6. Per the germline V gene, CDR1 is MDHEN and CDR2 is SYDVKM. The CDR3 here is CASSPPGGYGYTF. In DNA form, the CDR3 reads TGTGCCAGCAGCCCCCCAGGGGGTTATGGCTACACCTTC.

The CDR3 loop reads CASSVGAGTGSYNEQFF. The CDR3 nucleotides are TGTGCCAGCAGCGTCGGGGCAGGGACGGGCTCCTACAATGAGCAGTTCTTC. The V and J genes are TRBV9 and TRBJ2-1, with D possibly being TRBD1 or TRBD2 (5 bases each). CDR1 and CDR2 from the germline V gene are SGDLS and YYNGEE. V lost 2 bases and J lost 0, with 15 bases in between. The CDR3 sequence is 17 residues long. Variable domain in full (rest from reference TRBV9 and TRBJ2-1): DSGVTQTPKHLITATGQRVTLRCSPRSGDLSVYWYQQSLDQGLQFLIQYYNGEERAKGNILERFSAQQFPDLHSELNLSSLELGDSALYFCASSVGAGTGSYNEQFFGPGTRLTVL.

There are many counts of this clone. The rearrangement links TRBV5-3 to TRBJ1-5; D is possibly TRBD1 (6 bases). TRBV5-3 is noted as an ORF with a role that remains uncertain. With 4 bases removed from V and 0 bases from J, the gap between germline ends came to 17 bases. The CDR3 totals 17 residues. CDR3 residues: CARSPPGGRTSNQPQHF. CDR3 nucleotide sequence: TGTGCCAGAAGCCCGCCGGGGGGGCGGACTAGCAATCAGCCCCAGCATTTT.

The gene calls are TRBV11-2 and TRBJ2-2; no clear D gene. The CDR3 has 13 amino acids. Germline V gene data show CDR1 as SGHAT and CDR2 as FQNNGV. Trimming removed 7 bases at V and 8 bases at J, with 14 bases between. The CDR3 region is CASIYGRRGELFF. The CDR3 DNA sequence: TGTGCCAGCATTTACGGTCGTCGAGGGGAGCTGTTTTTT. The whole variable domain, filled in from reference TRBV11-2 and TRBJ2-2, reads EAGVAQSPRYKIIEKRQSVAFWCNPISGHATLYWYQQILGQGPKLLIQFQNNGVVDDSQLPKDRFSAERLKGVDSTLKIQPAKLEDSAVYLCASIYGRRGELFFGEGSRLTVL.

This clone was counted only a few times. The CDR3 DNA follows: TGTGCCAGCAGATTCGGGGAATTTCAAGAGACCCAGTACTTC. As protein: CASRFGEFQETQYF. The V call is TRBV2, the J call TRBJ2-5; a possible D gene is TRBD2 (5 bases). The CDR3 is made up of 14 amino acids. The V and J ends lost 6 bases and 2 bases respectively, with 13 bases between them. Germline V gene data show CDR1 as SNHLY and CDR2 as FYNNEI.

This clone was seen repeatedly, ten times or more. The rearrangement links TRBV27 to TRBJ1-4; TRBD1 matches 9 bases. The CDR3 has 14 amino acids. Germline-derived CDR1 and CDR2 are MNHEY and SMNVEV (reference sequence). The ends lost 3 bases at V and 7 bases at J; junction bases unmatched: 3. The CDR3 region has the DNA TGTGCCAGCAGTTTTGGGACAGGGAGTGAAAAACTGTTTTTT. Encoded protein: CASSFGTGSEKLFF. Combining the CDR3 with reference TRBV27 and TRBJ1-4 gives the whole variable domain EAQVTQNPRYLITVTGKKLTVTCSQNMNHEYMSWYRQDPGLGLRQIYYSMNVEVTDKGDVPEGYKVSRKEKRNFPLILESPSPNQTSLYFCASSFGTGSEKLFFGSGTQLSVL.

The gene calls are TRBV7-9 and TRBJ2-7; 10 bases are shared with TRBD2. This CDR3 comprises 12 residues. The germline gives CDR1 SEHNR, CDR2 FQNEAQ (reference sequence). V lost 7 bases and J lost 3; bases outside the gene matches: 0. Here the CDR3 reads CASKREGYEQYF. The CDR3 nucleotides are TGTGCCAGCAAGCGGGAGGGCTACGAGCAGTACTTC.